The clone carrying this TCR beta chain was seen ten or more times. Its specificity is not known. TCRdb re-called the 5' RACE reads through MiXCR, storing one row per CDR3 protein. The sample lists more than 500,000 distinct CDR3 sequences; 5.3% were seen once. The junction had 10 bases not matched to a gene; V was cut back by 5 bases and J by 0 bases. The germline V gene has CDR1 SGHTA and CDR2 FQGNSA. The CDR3 has 16 residues. The source of the sample is a study of CD8 T cells in ankylosing spondylitis. Study-level results: The study identified a TCR beta motif of under ten highly homologous variants that appeared characteristic of ankylosing spondylitis blood. Earlier reports found some motif variants in synovial fluid and blood in reactive arthritis.

V is TRBV7-2 and J is TRBJ2-7; 7 bases match TRBD1. The TCR was taken from a male donor with ankylosing spondylitis. The sequenced material came from blood, either unsorted or a sorted T cell fraction (not recorded which). This CDR3 is CASSRAAGTASYEQYF. CDR3 sequence (DNA): TGTGCCAGCAGCCGAGCCGCCGGGACAGCCTCCTACGAGCAGTACTTC.